These T cell receptor beta chains were read from a single sample in a study of blood T cell repertoires in COVID-19. Assay: immunoSEQ multiplex PCR; the TCRdb copy retains only in-frame clones and omits some. Of roughly 70,000 clones in the sample, 85% to 90% are singletons; the top ten hold 3.9%. The sample consisted of peripheral blood. The receptors here all came from a man aged 65 to 79 with active COVID-19. Each CDR3 is given with its conserved first and last residue. D genes are given only for firm matches. A clone size is listed for some rows: how often the clone was seen (once, few, many), or a class if it is expanded.

v_gene: TRBV30; j_gene: TRBJ2-1; d_gene: NA; abundance: NA; CDR3nt: TGTGCCTGGAGTCCCCCGAGGGGGAGTTTTCGTGAGCAGTTCTTC; CDR3aa: CAWSPPRGSFREQFF
v_gene: TRBV7-6; j_gene: TRBJ2-7; d_gene: TRBD2; abundance: NA; CDR3nt: TGTGCCAGCTCACCGCTAGCGGGAGGGGGTGAGCAGTACTTC; CDR3aa: CASSPLAGGGEQYF
v_gene: TRBV2; j_gene: TRBJ1-5; d_gene: TRBD1; abundance: once; CDR3nt: TGTGCCAGCAGGACAGGGGGATCCTGGGGATATAGCAATCAGCCCCAGCATTTT; CDR3aa: CASRTGGSWGYSNQPQHF
v_gene: TRBV7-3; j_gene: TRBJ2-5; d_gene: NA; abundance: NA; CDR3nt: TGTGCCAGCAGCCCCGGCGGGACAGCCAAGACCCAGTACTTC; CDR3aa: CASSPGGTAKTQYF
v_gene: TRBV6-5; j_gene: TRBJ2-7; d_gene: TRBD2; abundance: NA; CDR3nt: TGTGCCACCCGGGGGGACCCCTACGAGCAGTACTTC; CDR3aa: CATRGDPYEQYF
v_gene: TRBV28; j_gene: TRBJ2-1; d_gene: TRBD2; abundance: NA; CDR3nt: TGTGCCAGCAGCGACAGCGGGAGGTTGGCGCAGGGGCAGTTCTTC; CDR3aa: CASSDSGRLAQGQFF
v_gene: TRBV24-1; j_gene: TRBJ2-5; d_gene: NA; abundance: NA; CDR3nt: TGTGCCACCAGTGACCCCAGGGAGACCCAGTACTTC; CDR3aa: CATSDPRETQYF
v_gene: TRBV7-2; j_gene: TRBJ1-1; d_gene: NA; abundance: NA; CDR3nt: TGTGCCAGCAGCTTAGGTTCGACCTTCAACATTGGGCGGGGTACTGAAGCTTTCTTT; CDR3aa: CASSLGSTFNIGRGTEAFF
v_gene: TRBV28; j_gene: TRBJ2-5; d_gene: NA; abundance: few; CDR3nt: TGTGCCAGCAGCCCGGGGGTGGAAGAGACCCAGTACTTC; CDR3aa: CASSPGVEETQYF
v_gene: TRBV28; j_gene: TRBJ1-2; d_gene: TRBD1; abundance: few; CDR3nt: TGTGCCAGCAGTTTGGTGACAGGGTGGGATGGCTACACCTTC; CDR3aa: CASSLVTGWDGYTF
v_gene: TRBV18; j_gene: TRBJ2-7; d_gene: TRBD2; abundance: once; CDR3nt: TGTGCCAGCTCGTCCCAGGCGCTAGCGGCGGGGGGGGAGCAGTACTTC; CDR3aa: CASSSQALAAGGEQYF
v_gene: TRBV7-6; j_gene: TRBJ2-1; d_gene: TRBD2; abundance: NA; CDR3nt: TGTGCCAGCAGCTTGGAGGGGGGACTAGATGAGCAGTTCTTC; CDR3aa: CASSLEGGLDEQFF
v_gene: TRBV19; j_gene: TRBJ2-3; d_gene: TRBD1; abundance: NA; CDR3nt: TGTGCCAGTAATGGTAACCGGGACAGGGGGGGAGATACGCAGTATTTT; CDR3aa: CASNGNRDRGGDTQYF
v_gene: TRBV5-1; j_gene: TRBJ2-1; d_gene: NA; abundance: NA; CDR3nt: TGCGCCAGCAGCTTGGTACCCAGCGGGTCCCAGGGCAATGAGCAGTTCTTC; CDR3aa: CASSLVPSGSQGNEQFF
v_gene: TRBV24-1; j_gene: TRBJ2-1; d_gene: TRBD2; abundance: NA; CDR3nt: TGTGCCACCAGTGATTTAGCGGGAGGGCTGGTTGAGCAGTTCTTC; CDR3aa: CATSDLAGGLVEQFF
v_gene: TRBV11-3; j_gene: TRBJ2-1; d_gene: TRBD1; abundance: few; CDR3nt: TGTGCCAGCAGCCCCCGGGGACAGGGCCTCAATGAGCAGTTCTTC; CDR3aa: CASSPRGQGLNEQFF
v_gene: TRBV19; j_gene: TRBJ2-7; d_gene: NA; abundance: NA; CDR3nt: TGTGCCAGTAGTATTGGTAGCGGACCCTACGAGCAGTACTTC; CDR3aa: CASSIGSGPYEQYF
v_gene: TRBV5-4; j_gene: TRBJ2-2; d_gene: NA; abundance: NA; CDR3nt: TGTGCCTCGACAGGATTCACCGGGGAGCTGTTTTTT; CDR3aa: CASTGFTGELFF
v_gene: TRBV6-5; j_gene: TRBJ2-7; d_gene: TRBD1; abundance: NA; CDR3nt: TGTGCCAGCGGCCCGGGACAGGTCTACGAGCAGTACTTC; CDR3aa: CASGPGQVYEQYF